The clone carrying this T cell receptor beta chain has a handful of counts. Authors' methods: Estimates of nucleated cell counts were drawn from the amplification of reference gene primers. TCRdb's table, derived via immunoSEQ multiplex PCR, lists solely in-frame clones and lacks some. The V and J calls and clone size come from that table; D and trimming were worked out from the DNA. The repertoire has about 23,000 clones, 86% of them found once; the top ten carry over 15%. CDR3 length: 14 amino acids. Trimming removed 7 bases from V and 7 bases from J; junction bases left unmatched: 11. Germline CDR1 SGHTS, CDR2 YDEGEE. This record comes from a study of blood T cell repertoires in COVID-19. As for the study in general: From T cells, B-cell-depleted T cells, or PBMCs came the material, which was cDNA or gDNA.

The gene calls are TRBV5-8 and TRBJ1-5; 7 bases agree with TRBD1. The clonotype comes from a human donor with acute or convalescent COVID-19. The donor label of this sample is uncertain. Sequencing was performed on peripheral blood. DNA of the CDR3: TGTGCCAGCCTAAGGGGCAGGGGGAACCAGCCCCAGCATTTT. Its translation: CASLRGRGNQPQHF.